This is a list of T cell receptor beta chains from one sample in a study of a mutant IDH1 vaccine in newly diagnosed glioma. Data came from immunoSEQ multiplex PCR; TCRdb stores just in-frame clones and leaves some out. Of around 19,000 clones in the sample, approximately 78% were seen once. These receptors' targets are unknown. The sequenced sample was PBMCs, obtained from a glioma patient whose treatment included an IDH1 peptide vaccine. The receptors here all came from a young man with glioma. Both conserved end residues are trimmed from each CDR3. Fields, in order: CDR3 protein, J gene, V gene.

SVERTGRETQY | TRBJ2-5 | TRBV29-1
ASSGDGNYGYT | TRBJ1-2 | TRBV5-1
ASSSRGRDTDTQY | TRBJ2-3 | TRBV9
ASSPLVTSYEQY | TRBJ2-7 | TRBV5-6
ASSRQGARYNEQF | TRBJ2-1 | TRBV6-1
ASLGGDRNIGQY | TRBJ2-7 | TRBV6-1
AWNPRQTEAF | TRBJ1-1 | TRBV30
ASSAPGHPTGELF | TRBJ2-2 | TRBV19
ASHTPGTGNTIY | TRBJ1-3 | TRBV28
ASSLGSRGTGNTIY | TRBJ1-3 | TRBV7-2
ASSDLPQGAKGYT | TRBJ1-2 | TRBV10-2
ASGLGPIGTGYQETQY | TRBJ2-5 | TRBV12-5
SVEGGGHTDTQY | TRBJ2-3 | TRBV29-1
ASSVTVNTEAF | TRBJ1-1 | TRBV6-1
ASSPFGAAGGMDNEQF | TRBJ2-1 | TRBV11-2
AGKRGEQF | TRBJ2-1 | TRBV6-5
ASSLGYEQY | TRBJ2-7 | TRBV5-4
ASSQDGQGYEQY | TRBJ2-7 | TRBV4-1
ASSPSGGASYEQY | TRBJ2-7 | TRBV18